These T cell receptor beta chains were read from a single sample in a study of a mutant IDH1 vaccine in newly diagnosed glioma. Sequencing was performed with immunoSEQ multiplex PCR; in TCRdb, only in-frame clones are kept and a portion is missing. The sample has 95,000 to 100,000 clones, roughly 89% seen once. The specimen was PBMCs, collected from a glioma patient treated with radiotherapy, temozolomide or both. The source is a woman aged 45-60 years with glioma. CDR3s include the opening cysteine and the closing phenylalanine or tryptophan. The order of the fields is J gene, D gene, V gene, clone size, CDR3 DNA, CDR3 protein. D genes are given only for firm matches. Clone size is shown for a subset of rows, as once, few, many or a class of expanded clone.

j_gene: TRBJ2-1; d_gene: TRBD2; v_gene: TRBV5-1; abundance: .; CDR3nt: TGCGCCAGCAGCCTAACGGGAGGGGATGAGCAGTTCTTC; CDR3aa: CASSLTGGDEQFF
j_gene: TRBJ2-7; d_gene: .; v_gene: TRBV18; abundance: few; CDR3nt: TGTGCCAGCAAGGACAGCATAGAGTCCTACGAGCAGTACTTC; CDR3aa: CASKDSIESYEQYF
j_gene: TRBJ1-6; d_gene: TRBD1; v_gene: TRBV6-6; abundance: once; CDR3nt: TGTGCCAGCAGCCGGACAGGGCCTTCGTATAATTCACCCCTCCACTTT; CDR3aa: CASSRTGPSYNSPLHF
j_gene: TRBJ2-7; d_gene: .; v_gene: TRBV27; abundance: .; CDR3nt: TGTGCCAGCGGCCGGGACGGGATTTACGAGCAGTACTTC; CDR3aa: CASGRDGIYEQYF
j_gene: TRBJ1-2; d_gene: .; v_gene: TRBV7-9; abundance: .; CDR3nt: TGTGCCAGCAGTCCTGCCAGGGGCCGCTATGGCTACACCTTC; CDR3aa: CASSPARGRYGYTF
j_gene: TRBJ1-1; d_gene: .; v_gene: TRBV30; abundance: .; CDR3nt: TGTGCCTGGAGTAAGGAGTGGAACACTGAAGCTTTCTTT; CDR3aa: CAWSKEWNTEAFF
j_gene: TRBJ2-7; d_gene: TRBD2; v_gene: TRBV19; abundance: .; CDR3nt: TGTGCCAGTAGTATCCTAGGGACTAGCGGGAGAGAGCAGTACTTC; CDR3aa: CASSILGTSGREQYF
j_gene: TRBJ2-1; d_gene: .; v_gene: TRBV9; abundance: .; CDR3nt: TGTGCCAGCAGCGTAAGGGACTCCTACAATGAGCAGTTCTTC; CDR3aa: CASSVRDSYNEQFF
j_gene: TRBJ2-3; d_gene: .; v_gene: TRBV5-1; abundance: .; CDR3nt: TGCGCCAGCAGCTTGGCTTTGGTTGCAGATACGCAGTATTTT; CDR3aa: CASSLALVADTQYF
j_gene: TRBJ2-7; d_gene: .; v_gene: TRBV27; abundance: .; CDR3nt: TGTGCCAGCAGTCCGAGACCGGGCCTAGAGCAGTACTTC; CDR3aa: CASSPRPGLEQYF
j_gene: TRBJ2-7; d_gene: TRBD2; v_gene: TRBV10-2; abundance: .; CDR3nt: TGCGCCAGCACTGACCTGCGGGCTAGCGGGAACGAGCAGTACTTC; CDR3aa: CASTDLRASGNEQYF
j_gene: TRBJ2-1; d_gene: TRBD2; v_gene: TRBV7-9; abundance: .; CDR3nt: TGTGCCAGCAGCAGATCAGCGGGAACTCCCTACAATGAGCAGTTCTTC; CDR3aa: CASSRSAGTPYNEQFF
j_gene: TRBJ2-7; d_gene: .; v_gene: TRBV5-1; abundance: .; CDR3nt: TGCGCCAGCAGCTTGGCCGGAGAGAGTTACGAGCAGTACTTC; CDR3aa: CASSLAGESYEQYF
j_gene: TRBJ2-3; d_gene: .; v_gene: TRBV5-1; abundance: .; CDR3nt: TGCGCCAGCAGAGTGTCTAGCGTGAGCACAGATACGCAGTATTTT; CDR3aa: CASRVSSVSTDTQYF
j_gene: TRBJ2-7; d_gene: .; v_gene: TRBV7-9; abundance: once; CDR3nt: TGTGCCAGCAGCTTATGGCAGGGGCGGCAGTACTTC; CDR3aa: CASSLWQGRQYF
j_gene: TRBJ1-6; d_gene: TRBD1; v_gene: TRBV28; abundance: once; CDR3nt: TGTGCCAGCAGTTGGGGACAGGCCCTCAATTCACCCCTCCACTTT; CDR3aa: CASSWGQALNSPLHF
j_gene: TRBJ2-1; d_gene: TRBD2; v_gene: TRBV9; abundance: .; CDR3nt: TGTGCCAGCAATTGGGGACTAGCTGGCGATGAGCAGTTCTTC; CDR3aa: CASNWGLAGDEQFF
j_gene: TRBJ2-3; d_gene: .; v_gene: TRBV13; abundance: .; CDR3nt: TGTGCCAGCAGCCCTTCGAGGGATACGCAGTATTTT; CDR3aa: CASSPSRDTQYF
j_gene: TRBJ2-3; d_gene: TRBD2; v_gene: TRBV28; abundance: .; CDR3nt: TGTGCCAGCAGCCCCGCTTCGGGGGTAGCGGGAGCAGGTGATACGCAGTATTTT; CDR3aa: CASSPASGVAGAGDTQYF
j_gene: TRBJ1-1; d_gene: .; v_gene: TRBV30; abundance: .; CDR3nt: TGTGCCTGGAACCTGGACACAAACACTGAAGCTTTCTTT; CDR3aa: CAWNLDTNTEAFF
j_gene: TRBJ1-5; d_gene: .; v_gene: TRBV5-4; abundance: .; CDR3nt: TGTGCCAGCAGCGTCGGGGGCCCCGATCAGCCCCAGCATTTT; CDR3aa: CASSVGGPDQPQHF
j_gene: TRBJ2-7; d_gene: .; v_gene: TRBV5-1; abundance: .; CDR3nt: TGCGCCAGCCGCCGCACAGGGTCCTACGAGCAGTACTTC; CDR3aa: CASRRTGSYEQYF
j_gene: TRBJ2-1; d_gene: .; v_gene: TRBV5-1; abundance: .; CDR3nt: TGCGCCAGCAGGGCGGCCCCAAACAATGAGCAGTTCTTC; CDR3aa: CASRAAPNNEQFF
j_gene: TRBJ2-3; d_gene: TRBD1; v_gene: TRBV29-1; abundance: .; CDR3nt: TGCAGCGTTACGTCGGGACAGATACGATGGGATACGCAGTATTTT; CDR3aa: CSVTSGQIRWDTQYF
j_gene: TRBJ2-3; d_gene: .; v_gene: TRBV7-8; abundance: .; CDR3nt: TGTGCCAGCAGCTTAGCGGGGGAAGGGTTCACAGATACGCAGTATTTT; CDR3aa: CASSLAGEGFTDTQYF
j_gene: TRBJ2-7; d_gene: .; v_gene: TRBV6-6; abundance: .; CDR3nt: TGTGCCAGCAGCCTCAGGGAATCCTACGAGCAGTACTTC; CDR3aa: CASSLRESYEQYF
j_gene: TRBJ2-3; d_gene: TRBD2; v_gene: TRBV9; abundance: once; CDR3nt: TGTGCCAGCAGCCTAGGACTAGCGGAGCCTCGTGGGTTCGCGCAGTATTTT; CDR3aa: CASSLGLAEPRGFAQYF
j_gene: TRBJ2-3; d_gene: .; v_gene: TRBV11-2; abundance: .; CDR3nt: TGTGCCAGCAGCGTGAAGGTGTTGGATACGCAGTATTTT; CDR3aa: CASSVKVLDTQYF
j_gene: TRBJ2-7; d_gene: .; v_gene: TRBV6-5; abundance: .; CDR3nt: TGTGCCAGCAGTTACGGTGGGGGCTCCTACGAGCAGTACTTC; CDR3aa: CASSYGGGSYEQYF
j_gene: TRBJ2-1; d_gene: .; v_gene: TRBV5-5; abundance: .; CDR3nt: TGTGCCAGCAGCTTTACAACGTTAGCAAACCACAATGAGCAGTTCTTC; CDR3aa: CASSFTTLANHNEQFF
j_gene: TRBJ1-2; d_gene: .; v_gene: TRBV6-1; abundance: .; CDR3nt: TGTGCCAGCAGTGAAGCGCTTCGGGGCTATGGCTACACCTTC; CDR3aa: CASSEALRGYGYTF
j_gene: TRBJ1-5; d_gene: .; v_gene: TRBV19; abundance: .; CDR3nt: TGTGCCAGTAGTCCAGGGGCCCATCAGCCCCAGCATTTT; CDR3aa: CASSPGAHQPQHF
j_gene: TRBJ2-7; d_gene: .; v_gene: TRBV11-2; abundance: .; CDR3nt: TGTGCCAGCAGCTATGGCTTCTCCTACGAGCAGTACTTC; CDR3aa: CASSYGFSYEQYF
j_gene: TRBJ2-1; d_gene: .; v_gene: TRBV2; abundance: .; CDR3nt: TGTGCCAGCGTCGGGCTAGCAGACAATGAGCAGTTCTTC; CDR3aa: CASVGLADNEQFF
j_gene: TRBJ2-7; d_gene: .; v_gene: TRBV19; abundance: .; CDR3nt: TGTGCCAGTAGTATGGCCGGGACACTTTCTTACGAGCAGTACTTC; CDR3aa: CASSMAGTLSYEQYF
j_gene: TRBJ2-7; d_gene: TRBD2; v_gene: TRBV30; abundance: .; CDR3nt: TGTGCCTGGAGAACTAGCGGTACCTACGAGCAGTACTTC; CDR3aa: CAWRTSGTYEQYF